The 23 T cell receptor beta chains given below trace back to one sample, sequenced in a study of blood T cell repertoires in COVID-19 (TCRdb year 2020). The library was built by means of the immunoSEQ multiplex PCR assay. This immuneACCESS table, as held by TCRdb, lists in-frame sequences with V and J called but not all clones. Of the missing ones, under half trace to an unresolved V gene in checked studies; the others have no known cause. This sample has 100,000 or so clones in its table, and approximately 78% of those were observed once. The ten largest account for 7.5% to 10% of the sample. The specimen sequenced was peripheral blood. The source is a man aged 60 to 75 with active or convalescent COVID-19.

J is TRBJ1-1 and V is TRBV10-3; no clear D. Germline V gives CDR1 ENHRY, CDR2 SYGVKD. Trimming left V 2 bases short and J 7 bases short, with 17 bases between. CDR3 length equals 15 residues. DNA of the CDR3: TGTGCCATCAGTGAGCTCGCGGGTACGGGCAATGAAGCTTTCTTT. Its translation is CAISELAGTGNEAFF.

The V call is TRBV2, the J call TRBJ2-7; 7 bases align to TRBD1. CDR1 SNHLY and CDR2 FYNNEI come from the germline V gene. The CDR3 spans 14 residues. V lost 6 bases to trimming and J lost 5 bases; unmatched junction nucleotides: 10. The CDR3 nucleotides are TGTGCCAGCAGGCCGACAGGGTCCCCTCACGAGCAGTACTTC. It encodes CASRPTGSPHEQYF.

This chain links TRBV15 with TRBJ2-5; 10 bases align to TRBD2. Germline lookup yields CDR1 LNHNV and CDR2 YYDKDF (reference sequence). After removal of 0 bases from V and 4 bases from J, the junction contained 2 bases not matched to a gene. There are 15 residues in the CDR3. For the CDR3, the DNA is TGTGCCACCAGCAGAGACCCTAGCGGGAGAGAGACCCAGTACTTC. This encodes CATSRDPSGRETQYF.

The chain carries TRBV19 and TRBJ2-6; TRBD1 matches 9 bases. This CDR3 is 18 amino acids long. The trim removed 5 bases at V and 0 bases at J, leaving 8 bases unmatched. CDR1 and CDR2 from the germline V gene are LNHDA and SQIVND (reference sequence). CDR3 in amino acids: CASSPIGTGSSGANVLTF. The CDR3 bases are TGTGCCAGTAGTCCTATTGGGACAGGGAGCTCTGGGGCCAACGTCCTGACTTTC.

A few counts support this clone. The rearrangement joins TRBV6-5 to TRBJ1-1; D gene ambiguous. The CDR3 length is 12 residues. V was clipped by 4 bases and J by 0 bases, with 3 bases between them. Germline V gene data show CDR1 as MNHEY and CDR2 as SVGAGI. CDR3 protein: CASSSVNTEAFF. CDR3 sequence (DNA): TGTGCCAGCAGTTCTGTGAACACTGAAGCTTTCTTT.

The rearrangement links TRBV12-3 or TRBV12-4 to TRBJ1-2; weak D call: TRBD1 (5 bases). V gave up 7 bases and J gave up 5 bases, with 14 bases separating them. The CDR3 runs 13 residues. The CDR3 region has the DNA TGTGCCAGCACCGACGGGGGTATTTATGGCTACACCTTC. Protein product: CASTDGGIYGYTF.

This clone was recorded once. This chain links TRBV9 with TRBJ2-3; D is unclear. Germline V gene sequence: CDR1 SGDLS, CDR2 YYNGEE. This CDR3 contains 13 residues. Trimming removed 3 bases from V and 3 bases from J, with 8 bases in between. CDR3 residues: CASSAYLTDTQYF. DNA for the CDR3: TGTGCCAGCAGCGCCTACTTGACAGATACGCAGTATTTT.

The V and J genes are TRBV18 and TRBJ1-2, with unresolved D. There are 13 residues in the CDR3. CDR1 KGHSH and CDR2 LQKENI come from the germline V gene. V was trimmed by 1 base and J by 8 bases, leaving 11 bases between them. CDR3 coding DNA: TGTGCCAGCTCACCACTGGAGGTTAGAGGCTACACCTTC. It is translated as CASSPLEVRGYTF.

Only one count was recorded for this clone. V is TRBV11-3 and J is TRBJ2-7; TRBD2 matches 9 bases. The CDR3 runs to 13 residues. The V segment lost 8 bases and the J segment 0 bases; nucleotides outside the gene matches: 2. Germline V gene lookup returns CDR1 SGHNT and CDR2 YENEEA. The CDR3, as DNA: TGTGCCAGCGCGACTAGCGGCTCCTACGAGCAGTACTTC. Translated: CASATSGSYEQYF. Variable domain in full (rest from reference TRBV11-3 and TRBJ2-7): EAGVVQSPRYKIIEKKQPVAFWCNPISGHNTLYWYLQNLGQGPELLIRYENEEAVDDSQLPKDRFSAERLKGVDSTLKIQPAELGDSAVYLCASATSGSYEQYFGPGTRLTVT.

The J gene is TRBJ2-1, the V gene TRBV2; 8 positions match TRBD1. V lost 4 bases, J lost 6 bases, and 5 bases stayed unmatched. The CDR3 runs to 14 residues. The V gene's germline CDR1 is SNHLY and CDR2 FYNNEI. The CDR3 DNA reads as TGTGCCAGCAGTGGAGACAGGGGAGGCAATGAGCAGTTCTTC. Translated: CASSGDRGGNEQFF.

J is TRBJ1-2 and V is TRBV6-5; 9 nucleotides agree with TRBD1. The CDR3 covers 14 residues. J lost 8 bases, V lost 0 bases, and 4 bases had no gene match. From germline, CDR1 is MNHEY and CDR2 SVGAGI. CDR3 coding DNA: TGTGCCAGCAGTTACTCAGGGACAGGGAACGGCTACACCTTC. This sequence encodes CASSYSGTGNGYTF.

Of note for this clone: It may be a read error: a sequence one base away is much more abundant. The CDR3 nucleotides are TGTGCCAGCAGTGCACTAGCTAGGAATGGGCAGTTCTTC. Translating it yields CASSALARNGQFF. The V call is TRBV2, the J call TRBJ2-1; possible D gene TRBD2, 6 bases. CDR1 and CDR2 (germline): SNHLY, FYNNEI. The CDR3 length is 13 residues.

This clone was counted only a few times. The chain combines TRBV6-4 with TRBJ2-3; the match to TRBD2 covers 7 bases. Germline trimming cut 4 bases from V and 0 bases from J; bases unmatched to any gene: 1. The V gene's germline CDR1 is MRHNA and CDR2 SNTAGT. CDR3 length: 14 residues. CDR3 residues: CASSASGSTDTQYF. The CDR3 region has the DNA TGTGCCAGCAGTGCTAGCGGCAGCACAGATACGCAGTATTTT.

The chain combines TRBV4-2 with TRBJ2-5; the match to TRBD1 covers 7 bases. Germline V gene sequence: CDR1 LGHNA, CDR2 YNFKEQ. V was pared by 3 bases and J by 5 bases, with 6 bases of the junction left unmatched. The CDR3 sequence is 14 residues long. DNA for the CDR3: TGTGCCAGCAGCCAGGAACAGGGGAGCGAGACCCAGTACTTC. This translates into CASSQEQGSETQYF.

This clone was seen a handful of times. DNA for the CDR3: TGTGCCAGCAGAATAGCGGGAGATCGGAATGAGCAGTTCTTC. Translating gives CASRIAGDRNEQFF. The V call is TRBV13, the J call TRBJ2-1, with 9 bases lining up with TRBD2. J lost 7 bases, V lost 6 bases, and 7 bases had no gene match. The CDR3 runs to 14 residues. Per germline, CDR1 PRHDT and CDR2 FYEKMQ (reference sequence).

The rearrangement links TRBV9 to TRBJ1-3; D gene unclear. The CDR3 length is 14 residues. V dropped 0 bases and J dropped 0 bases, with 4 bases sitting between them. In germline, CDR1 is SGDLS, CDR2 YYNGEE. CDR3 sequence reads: CASSVGRSGNTIYF. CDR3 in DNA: TGTGCCAGCAGCGTAGGTCGCTCTGGAAACACCATATATTTT.

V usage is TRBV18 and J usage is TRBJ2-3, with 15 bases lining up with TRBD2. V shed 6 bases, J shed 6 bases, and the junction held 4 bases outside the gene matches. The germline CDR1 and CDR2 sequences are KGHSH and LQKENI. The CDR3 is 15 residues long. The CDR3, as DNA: TGTGCCAGCTCTCCTGGACTAGCGGGAGGGGATACGCAGTATTTT. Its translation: CASSPGLAGGDTQYF.

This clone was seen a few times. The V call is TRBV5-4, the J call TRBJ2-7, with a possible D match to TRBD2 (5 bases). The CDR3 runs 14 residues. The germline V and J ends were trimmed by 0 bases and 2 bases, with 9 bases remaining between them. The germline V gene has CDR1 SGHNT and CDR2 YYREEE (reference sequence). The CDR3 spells CASSLAEGAYEQYF. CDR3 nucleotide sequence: TGTGCCAGCAGCTTGGCCGAGGGCGCCTACGAGCAGTACTTC. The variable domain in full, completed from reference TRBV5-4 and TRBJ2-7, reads ETGVTQSPTHLIKTRGQQVTLRCSSQSGHNTVSWYQQALGQGPQFIFQYYREEENGRGNFPPRFSGLQFPNYSSELNVNALELDDSALYLCASSLAEGAYEQYFGPGTRLTVT.

CDR3 nucleotides: TGTGCCAGCAGCCGGGACACCCTATCCCGCCCGTACTTC. Residues: CASSRDTLSRPYF. This chain connects TRBV5-4 to TRBJ2-7; D is perhaps TRBD1 (6 bases). Germline V gene sequence: CDR1 SGHNT, CDR2 YYREEE (reference sequence). V lost 4 bases, J lost 12 bases, and 20 bases lay in between. This CDR3 spans 13 amino acids.

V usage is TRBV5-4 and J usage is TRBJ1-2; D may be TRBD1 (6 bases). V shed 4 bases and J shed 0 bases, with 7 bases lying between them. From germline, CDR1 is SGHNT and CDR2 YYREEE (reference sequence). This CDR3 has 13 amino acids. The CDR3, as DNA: TGTGCCAGCAGCGGGACACCTAACTATGGCTACACCTTC. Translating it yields CASSGTPNYGYTF. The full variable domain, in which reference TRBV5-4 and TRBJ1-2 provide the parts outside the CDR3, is ETGVTQSPTHLIKTRGQQVTLRCSSQSGHNTVSWYQQALGQGPQFIFQYYREEENGRGNFPPRFSGLQFPNYSSELNVNALELDDSALYLCASSGTPNYGYTFGSGTRLTVV.

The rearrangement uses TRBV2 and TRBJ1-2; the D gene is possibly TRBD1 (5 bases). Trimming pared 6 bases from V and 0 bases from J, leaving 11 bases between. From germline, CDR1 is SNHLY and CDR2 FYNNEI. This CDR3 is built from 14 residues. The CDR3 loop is CASRTQVSNYGYTF. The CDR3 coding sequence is TGTGCCAGCAGGACACAGGTGTCTAACTATGGCTACACCTTC.

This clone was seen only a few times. The DNA of the CDR3 is TGTGCCAGCAGCTCCAGCGGCACCGGGGAGCTGTTTTTT. Encoded protein: CASSSSGTGELFF. The gene calls are TRBV7-9 and TRBJ2-2, with TRBD2 as a possible D gene (5 bases). V was cut by 4 bases and J by 4 bases, with 7 bases left in between. Germline values: CDR1 SEHNR, CDR2 FQNEAQ (reference sequence). The CDR3 consists of 13 residues.

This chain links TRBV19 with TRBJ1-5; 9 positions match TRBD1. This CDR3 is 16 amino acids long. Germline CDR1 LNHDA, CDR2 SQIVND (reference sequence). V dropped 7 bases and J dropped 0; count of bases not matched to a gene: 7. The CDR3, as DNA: TGTGCCAGTATGAGACAGGGGGGAAATAGCAATCAGCCCCAGCATTTT. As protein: CASMRQGGNSNQPQHF.